These 20 T cell receptor beta chains were sequenced from one sample in a study of blood T cell repertoires in COVID-19. Here immunoSEQ multiplex PCR was the method, and the copy in TCRdb shows in-frame clones only, minus some. Of some 100,000 clones in the sample, roughly nine tenths were seen once. Material for sequencing was peripheral blood. These receptors were collected from a man aged 55 to 70 with acute or convalescent COVID-19.

The rearrangement links TRBV18 to TRBJ2-3; a possible D gene is TRBD1 (7 bases). The CDR3 consists of 14 residues. Per the germline V gene, CDR1 is KGHSH and CDR2 is LQKENI. Between the trimmed V and J ends, which lost 0 bases and 6 bases, there was a span of 10 bases. CDR3 sequence: CASSPPTGRDTQYF. The DNA of the CDR3 is TGTGCCAGCTCACCACCGACAGGGAGGGATACGCAGTATTTT.

This clone was seen more than once but under ten times. The chain employs TRBV1 and TRBJ1-4; the table calls TRBD1, which could not be checked here. TRBV1 is reported as a pseudogene. The CDR3 runs 15 residues. The CDR3 loop reads CTSSQDGTGVEKLFF. Here the CDR3 DNA reads TGCACCAGCAGCCAAGATGGGACAGGGGTTGAAAAACTGTTTTTT.

In this sample, this clone turned up once. The rearrangement joins TRBV11-2 to TRBJ1-1, with 11 positions matching TRBD1. Germline V gives CDR1 SGHAT, CDR2 FQNNGV. This CDR3 contains 15 residues. V was clipped by 5 bases and J by 5 bases; unmatched bases: 7. CDR3 region: CASSRDRGSRTEAFF. The CDR3 DNA reads TGTGCCAGCAGCCGGGACAGGGGGTCCCGGACTGAAGCTTTCTTT.

This sequence joins TRBV7-2 and TRBJ2-5, with D hard to call. Trimming cost V 1 base and J 5 bases, with 14 bases left between them. CDR1 and CDR2 (germline): SGHTA, FQGNSA. The CDR3 has 15 residues. DNA of the CDR3: TGTGCCAGCAGCTTAGATTTACAGAACGTGGAGACCCAGTACTTC. It specifies CASSLDLQNVETQYF.

The chain uses TRBV5-8 and TRBJ2-5, with TRBD1 matching 10 bases. Germline-derived CDR1 and CDR2 are SGHTS and YDEGEE. The CDR3 is 14 amino acids. The ends lost 4 bases at V and 5 bases at J; junction bases unmatched: 5. CDR3 loop: CASSKGQGLETQYF. CDR3 nucleotide sequence: TGTGCCAGCAGCAAGGGACAGGGGCTGGAGACCCAGTACTTC.

The chain couples TRBV30 to TRBJ1-3, with unresolved D. Germline V lookup: CDR1 GTSNPN, CDR2 SVGIG (reference sequence). Trimming removed 2 bases at V and 2 bases at J, with 10 bases between. CDR3 length: 14 residues. CDR3 in amino acids: CAWSRAGTGNTIYF. The CDR3 DNA is TGTGCCTGGAGTCGAGCGGGTACTGGAAACACCATATATTTT.

The rearrangement joins TRBV5-8 to TRBJ2-3, with 8 bases aligning to TRBD1. Losses at the gene ends were 0 bases for V and 5 bases for J; bases not matched to a gene: 5. This CDR3 contains 15 residues. CDR1 and CDR2 (germline): SGHTS, YDEGEE. The CDR3 loop reads CASSLVGQGGDTQYF. In DNA, the CDR3 is TGTGCCAGCAGCTTGGTCGGACAGGGTGGAGATACGCAGTATTTT.

V and J are TRBV27 and TRBJ1-5; D call uncertain. Trimming shortened V by 3 bases and J by 0 bases, and 9 bases separated the two germline ends. CDR3 length: 15 amino acids. The germline gives CDR1 MNHEY, CDR2 SMNVEV (reference sequence). CDR3 region: CASSFRGYSNQPQHF. CDR3 DNA sequence: TGTGCCAGCAGTTTCCGGGGATATAGCAATCAGCCCCAGCATTTT.

This chain connects TRBV7-8 to TRBJ2-2; no firm D call. CDR1 is SGHVS, CDR2 FQNEAQ, per germline. The CDR3 runs 15 residues. Trimming took 0 bases from V and 2 from J, leaving 7 bases between them. This CDR3 reads CASSLARFNTGELFF. CDR3 sequence (DNA): TGTGCCAGCAGCTTAGCCAGATTTAACACCGGGGAGCTGTTTTTT.

V and J are TRBV11-2 and TRBJ2-1; TRBD1 agrees at 8 bases. V gave up 2 bases and J gave up 8 bases; unmatched junction bases: 8. The germline V gene encodes CDR1 SGHAT and CDR2 FQNNGV. CDR3 length equals 15 residues. In DNA, the CDR3 is TGTGCCAGCAGCTTACCAGGGGGCGCAAGCCATGAGCAGTTCTTC. The encoded protein is CASSLPGGASHEQFF.

The rearrangement links TRBV5-6 to TRBJ2-1; 10 bases line up with TRBD2. CDR1 SGHDT and CDR2 YYEEEE come from the germline V gene. V was clipped by 3 bases and J by 7 bases; unmatched bases: 7. This CDR3 spans 15 amino acids. The CDR3 spells CASSSLAGDKNEQFF. The CDR3 region has the DNA TGTGCCAGCAGCTCCCTAGCGGGAGACAAGAATGAGCAGTTCTTC.

The CDR3 here is CASSPRDSYGYTF. CDR3 DNA: TGTGCCAGCTCACCACGCGACAGCTATGGCTACACCTTC. This chain links TRBV18 with TRBJ1-2; a possible D gene is TRBD1 (5 bases). CDR1 and CDR2 from the germline V gene are KGHSH and LQKENI. The length of the CDR3 is 13 residues. With 1 base removed from V and 4 bases from J, the gap between germline ends came to 7 bases.

CDR3 in amino acids: CSVVRGAYEQYF. CDR3 DNA sequence: TGCAGCGTCGTCAGGGGTGCCTACGAGCAGTACTTC. The rearrangement joins TRBV29-1 to TRBJ2-7; tentative D call: TRBD1 (6 bases). The CDR3 has 12 amino acids. Germline V gene data show CDR1 as SQVTM and CDR2 as ANQGSEA. V was cut by 6 bases and J by 2 bases, with 11 bases left in between.

This rearrangement joins TRBV2 to TRBJ2-2, with 9 bases that match TRBD2. The germline V gene has CDR1 SNHLY and CDR2 FYNNEI. V lost 4 bases to trimming and J lost 0 bases; unmatched junction nucleotides: 0. The CDR3 is 15 residues long. The CDR3 DNA reads TGTGCCAGCAGTGGACTAGCGGCGAACACCGGGGAGCTGTTTTTT. It translates to CASSGLAANTGELFF.

The V and J genes are TRBV6-6 and TRBJ2-5; 9 positions match TRBD2. Trimming removed 4 bases from V and 4 bases from J; junction bases left unmatched: 4. Germline V gene sequence: CDR1 MNHNY, CDR2 SVGAGI (reference sequence). The CDR3 consists of 14 residues. The CDR3 region has the DNA TGTGCCAGCAGTTCTGGGACTAGCATAGAGACCCAGTACTTC. This gives the protein CASSSGTSIETQYF.

The chain employs TRBV10-2 and TRBJ2-1, with 8 bases aligning to TRBD2. With V trimmed by 7 bases and J by 7 bases, 9 bases remained unmatched. Germline CDR1 and CDR2: WSHSY and SAAADI. This CDR3 comprises 14 residues. The CDR3 DNA follows: TGCGCCAGCACCCACGGGGGGGTAGCAAATGAGCAGTTCTTC. It is translated as CASTHGGVANEQFF.

The chain carries TRBV3-1 (or the pseudogene TRBV3-2) and TRBJ2-5, with 8 positions matching TRBD2. CDR1 is LGHDT, CDR2 YNNKEL, per germline (reference sequence). V lost 4 bases and J lost 3; bases outside the gene matches: 7. The CDR3 has 15 amino acids. CDR3 coding DNA: TGTGCCAGCAGCCTCTGGGATAGCGGGAAAGAGACCCAGTACTTC. Translating it yields CASSLWDSGKETQYF.

The chain is built from TRBV19 and TRBJ1-3; possible D gene TRBD1, 6 bases. The length of the CDR3 is 16 residues. Germline CDR1 is LNHDA and CDR2 is SQIVND (reference sequence). The V and J ends lost 5 bases and 0 bases respectively, with 14 bases between them. CDR3 coding DNA: TGTGCCAGTAGTGTACAGGGTGCCGTCTCTGGAAACACCATATATTTT. Protein: CASSVQGAVSGNTIYF.

The genes are TRBV29-1 and TRBJ1-1, with TRBD1 as a possible D gene (6 bases). Per the germline V gene, CDR1 is SQVTM and CDR2 is ANQGSEA. The V gene lost 7 bases and the J gene lost 6 bases, with 12 bases spanning the gap. There are 11 residues in the CDR3. CDR3 in DNA: TGCAGCGCCCAAGGGGGGGCTGAAGCTTTCTTT. Translating gives CSAQGGAEAFF.

The chain joins TRBV21-1 to TRBJ1-2; the table assigns TRBD1, which was not confirmed against the DNA. TRBV21-1 is reported as a pseudogene. The CDR3 runs 16 residues. The CDR3 is CASSKEGTGLPYGYTF. CDR3 coding DNA: TGTGCCAGCAGCAAAGAAGGGACAGGATTACCCTATGGCTACACCTTC.